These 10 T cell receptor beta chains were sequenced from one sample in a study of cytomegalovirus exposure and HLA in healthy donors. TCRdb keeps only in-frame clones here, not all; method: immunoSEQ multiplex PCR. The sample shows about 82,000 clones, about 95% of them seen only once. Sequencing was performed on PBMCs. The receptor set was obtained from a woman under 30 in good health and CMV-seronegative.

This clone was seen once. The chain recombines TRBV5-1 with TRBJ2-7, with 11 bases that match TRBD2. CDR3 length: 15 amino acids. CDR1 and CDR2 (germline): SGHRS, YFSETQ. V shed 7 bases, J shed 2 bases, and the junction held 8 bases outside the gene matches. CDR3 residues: CASGPTSGVTYEQYF. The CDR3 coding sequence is TGCGCCAGCGGGCCGACTAGCGGGGTTACCTACGAGCAGTACTTC.

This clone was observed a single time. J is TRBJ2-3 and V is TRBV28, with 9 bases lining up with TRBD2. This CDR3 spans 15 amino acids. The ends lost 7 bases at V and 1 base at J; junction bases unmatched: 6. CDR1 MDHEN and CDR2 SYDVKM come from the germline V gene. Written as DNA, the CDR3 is TGTGCCAGCAACTTAGCGGGAGAAGGCACAGATACGCAGTATTTT. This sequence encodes CASNLAGEGTDTQYF.

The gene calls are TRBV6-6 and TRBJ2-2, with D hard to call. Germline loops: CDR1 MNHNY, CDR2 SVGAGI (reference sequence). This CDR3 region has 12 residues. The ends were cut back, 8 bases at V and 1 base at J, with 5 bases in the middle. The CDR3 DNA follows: TGTGCCAGCGTCTGGAACACCGGGGAGCTGTTTTTT. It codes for CASVWNTGELFF.

The CDR3 sequence is CASSGTSGSYEQYF. The CDR3, as DNA: TGTGCCAGCTCCGGGACTAGCGGGTCCTACGAGCAGTACTTC. The chain carries TRBV28 and TRBJ2-7, with 12 positions matching TRBD2. J lost 1 base, V lost 8 bases, and 3 bases had no gene match. The V gene's germline CDR1 is MDHEN and CDR2 SYDVKM. The CDR3 length is 14 residues. The full variable domain, with the rest looked up from reference TRBV28 and TRBJ2-7, is DVKVTQSSRYLVKRTGEKVFLECVQDMDHENMFWYRQDPGLGLRLIYFSYDVKMKEKGDIPEGYSVSREKKERFSLILESASTNQTSMYLCASSGTSGSYEQYFGPGTRLTVT.

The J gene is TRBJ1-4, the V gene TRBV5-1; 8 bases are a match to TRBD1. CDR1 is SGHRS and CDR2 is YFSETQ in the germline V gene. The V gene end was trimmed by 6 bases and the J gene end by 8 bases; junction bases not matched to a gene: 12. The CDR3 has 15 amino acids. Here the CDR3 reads CASTHPSDREEKLFF. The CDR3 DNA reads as TGCGCCAGCACCCACCCTTCGGACAGGGAAGAAAAACTGTTTTTT.

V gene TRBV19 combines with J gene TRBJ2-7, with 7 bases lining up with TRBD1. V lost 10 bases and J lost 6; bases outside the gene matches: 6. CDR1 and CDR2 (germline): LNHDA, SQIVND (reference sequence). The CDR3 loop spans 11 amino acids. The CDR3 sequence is CATSTGSEQYF. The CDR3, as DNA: TGTGCCACCTCGACAGGGTCCGAGCAGTACTTC. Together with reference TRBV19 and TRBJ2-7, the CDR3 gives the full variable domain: DGGITQSPKYLFRKEGQNVTLSCEQNLNHDAMYWYRQDPGQGLRLIYYSQIVNDFQKGDIAEGYSVSREKKESFPLTVTSAQKNPTAFYLCATSTGSEQYFGPGTRLTVT.

In nucleotides, the CDR3 is TGTGCCAGCAGCTTAGTGGGAGCGGGGGCGGGGGTATCCTACGAGCAGTACTTC. Amino acid sequence: CASSLVGAGAGVSYEQYF. The chain employs TRBV7-2 and TRBJ2-7; 8 bases align to TRBD2. The germline V gene has CDR1 SGHTA and CDR2 FQGNSA. The CDR3 has 18 amino acids. Trimming at V came to 1 base and at J to 1 base, leaving 12 bases not matched to a gene.

CDR3 DNA: TGTGCCACCAGCAGGGACAATGGATATGAGCAGTTCTTC. This gives the protein CATSRDNGYEQFF. V usage is TRBV15 and J usage is TRBJ2-1; tentative D call: TRBD1 (5 bases). CDR3 length equals 13 residues. The germline gives CDR1 LNHNV, CDR2 YYDKDF (reference sequence). V was cut by 3 bases and J by 8 bases, with 11 bases left in between.

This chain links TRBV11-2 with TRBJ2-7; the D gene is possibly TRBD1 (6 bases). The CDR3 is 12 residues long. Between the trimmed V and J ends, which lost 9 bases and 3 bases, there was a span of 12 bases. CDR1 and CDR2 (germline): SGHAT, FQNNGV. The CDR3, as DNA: TGTGCCAGTTCACTACAGGGCTACGAGCAGTACTTC. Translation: CASSLQGYEQYF.

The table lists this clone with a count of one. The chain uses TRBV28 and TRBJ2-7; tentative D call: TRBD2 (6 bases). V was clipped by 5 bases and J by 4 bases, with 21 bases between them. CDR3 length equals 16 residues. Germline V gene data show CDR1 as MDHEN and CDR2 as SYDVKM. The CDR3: CASSLQGGGKAYEQYF. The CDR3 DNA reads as TGTGCCAGCAGTCTCCAAGGAGGCGGGAAGGCGTACGAGCAGTACTTC.